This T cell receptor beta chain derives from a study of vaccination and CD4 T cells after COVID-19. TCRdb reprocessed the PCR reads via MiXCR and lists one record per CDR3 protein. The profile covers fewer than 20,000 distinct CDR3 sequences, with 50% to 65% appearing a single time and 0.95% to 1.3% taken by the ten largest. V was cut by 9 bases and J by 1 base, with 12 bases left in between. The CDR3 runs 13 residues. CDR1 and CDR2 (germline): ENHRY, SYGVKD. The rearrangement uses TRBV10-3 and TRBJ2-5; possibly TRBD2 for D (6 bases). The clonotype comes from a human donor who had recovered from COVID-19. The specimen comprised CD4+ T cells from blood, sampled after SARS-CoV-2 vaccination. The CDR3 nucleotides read TGTGCCATTGTTAAGCGGGTCCAAGAGACCCAGTACTTC. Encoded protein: CAIVKRVQETQYF.